Detailed here is one TCR beta chain. The sample comes from a study of blood T cell repertoires in COVID-19. For the study at large: Both acute and convalescent COVID-19 samples were obtained from the United States, Italy and Spain. In each case, the material was cDNA or gDNA derived from T cells, B-cell-depleted T cells, or PBMCs.

Per the study methods: Reference gene primers were amplified, and this amplification served to estimate nucleated cell counts. Generated by immunoSEQ multiplex PCR, the TCRdb table keeps only in-frame clones and is missing some. Clone size and V and J calls were adopted from that table, with D and trimming inferred from the DNA. The sample has 65,000 to 95,000 clones, around 90% seen once; the top ten hold 4.6%. The CDR3 is made up of 15 amino acids. CDR1 and CDR2 (germline): MDHEN, SYDVKM. V was pared by 5 bases and J by 0 bases, with 4 bases of the junction left unmatched. The sequenced sample was peripheral blood. The TCR originated in a man aged 50 or older with active COVID-19. The rearrangement links TRBV28 to TRBJ2-1, with 7 positions matching TRBD1. DNA for the CDR3: TGTGCCAGCAGTGCGACAGGGCGCTCCTACAATGAGCAGTTCTTC. Encoded protein: CASSATGRSYNEQFF.